Below, 30 T cell receptor beta chains from the same sample are listed, as sequenced in a study of cytomegalovirus exposure and HLA in healthy donors. Generated by immunoSEQ multiplex PCR, the TCRdb table keeps only in-frame clones and is missing some. The sample consists of roughly 100,000 clones, 86% of them appearing once. The source material was PBMCs. The receptors originated from a woman aged 18-29 years in good health and CMV-seropositive.

The rearrangement links TRBV7-6 to TRBJ2-1, with 8 bases lining up with TRBD2. V lost 2 bases and J lost 7; bases outside the gene matches: 7. This CDR3 is 15 amino acids long. Germline V CDR1 and CDR2: SGHVS, FNYEAQ. CDR3: CASSLIDGGGNEQFF. The CDR3 region has the DNA TGTGCCAGCAGCTTAATTGACGGCGGGGGGAATGAGCAGTTCTTC.

The sample holds a few counts of this clone. The rearrangement links TRBV28 to TRBJ2-7; 7 nucleotides line up with TRBD1. CDR3 length: 12 amino acids. Per the germline V gene, CDR1 is MDHEN and CDR2 is SYDVKM. V shed 3 bases, J shed 12 bases, and the junction held 8 bases outside the gene matches. As DNA, the CDR3 is TGTGCCAGCAGTTTTGGGTTCAGGGGGAGGTACTTC. It is translated as CASSFGFRGRYF.

J is TRBJ2-5 and V is TRBV7-9; D may be TRBD2 (6 bases). The CDR3 contains 13 residues. The ends were cut back, 5 bases at V and 2 bases at J, with 9 bases in the middle. The germline V gene has CDR1 SEHNR and CDR2 FQNEAQ (reference sequence). The CDR3 loop is CASSRLGQETQYF. Written as DNA, the CDR3 is TGTGCCAGCAGCAGACTAGGGCAAGAGACCCAGTACTTC. Looking up the rest from reference TRBV7-9 and TRBJ2-5 gives the full variable domain: DTGVSQNPRHKITKRGQNVTFRCDPISEHNRLYWYRQTLGQGPEFLTYFQNEAQLEKSRLLSDRFSAERPKGSFSTLEIQRTEQGDSAMYLCASSRLGQETQYFGPGTRLLVL.

The gene calls are TRBV27 and TRBJ1-3; tentative D call: TRBD1 (6 bases). CDR3 size: 13 residues. The germline V gene has CDR1 MNHEY and CDR2 SMNVEV (reference sequence). V dropped 5 bases and J dropped 2 bases, with 7 bases sitting between them. The CDR3 protein is CASSDRTGNTIYF. In nucleotides, the CDR3 is TGTGCCAGCAGTGACAGGACTGGAAACACCATATATTTT.

The chain carries TRBV30 and TRBJ1-1, with D hard to call. Germline CDR1 reads GTSNPN; CDR2 reads SVGIG (reference sequence). V was clipped by 4 bases and J by 1 base, with 13 bases between them. This CDR3 comprises 14 residues. As DNA, the CDR3 is TGTGCCTGGATCCCACAGAGAAAGAACACTGAAGCTTTCTTT. Translating gives CAWIPQRKNTEAFF.

The gene calls are TRBV5-5 and TRBJ2-7, with D perhaps matching TRBD2 (6 bases). Trimming took off 3 bases at V and 4 bases at J, with 20 bases between the two ends. Germline V lookup: CDR1 SGHKS, CDR2 YYEKEE (reference sequence). This CDR3 comprises 16 residues. CDR3 residues: CASSSTPGLNIYEQYF. The CDR3 DNA sequence: TGTGCCAGCAGCTCAACACCGGGACTCAATATTTACGAGCAGTACTTC.

This rearrangement joins TRBV4-1 to TRBJ2-1; 7 nucleotides agree with TRBD2. This CDR3 comprises 14 residues. Trimming at V came to 4 bases and at J to 7 bases, leaving 7 bases not matched to a gene. Germline V gene data show CDR1 as MGHRA and CDR2 as YSYEKL. CDR3 protein: CASSLPLGGNEQFF. Here the CDR3 DNA reads TGCGCCAGCAGCCTTCCCCTGGGGGGGAATGAGCAGTTCTTC.

This chain links TRBV5-1 with TRBJ1-1, with D possibly matching TRBD1 (5 bases). Germline lookup yields CDR1 SGHRS and CDR2 YFSETQ. The V end lost 4 bases, the J end lost 10 bases, and 17 bases lay between the germline ends. This CDR3 is 13 amino acids long. The CDR3 nucleotides read TGCGCCAGCAGCGTGACAGACCTGAGGCCAGCTTTCTTT. Protein: CASSVTDLRPAFF.

The rearrangement uses TRBV18 and TRBJ2-7; perhaps TRBD1 as D (6 bases). In germline, CDR1 is KGHSH, CDR2 LQKENI. The V gene lost 3 bases and the J gene lost 0 bases, with 15 bases spanning the gap. There are 16 residues in the CDR3. This chain's CDR3 is CASSPSAGEISYEQYF. The CDR3 DNA sequence: TGTGCCAGCTCACCGTCGGCAGGGGAGATCTCCTACGAGCAGTACTTC.

The chain combines TRBV12-2 with TRBJ2-1; TRBD2, the table's D call, was not compared with the DNA. TRBV12-2 is marked as a pseudogene. The CDR3 is made up of 13 amino acids. Written as DNA, the CDR3 is TGTGCAAGTCGCTTAGTACTATTCCATGAGCAGTTCTTC. It translates to CASRLVLFHEQFF.

The chain uses TRBV5-1 and TRBJ1-2; TRBD1 might be the D (6 bases). This CDR3 contains 14 residues. Trimming shortened V by 2 bases and J by 4 bases, and 12 bases separated the two germline ends. The germline V gene has CDR1 SGHRS and CDR2 YFSETQ. The CDR3 loop is CASSLRDISYGYTF. The CDR3 nucleotides read TGCGCCAGCAGCTTACGGGACATTTCCTATGGCTACACCTTC.

This clone came up once. V gene TRBV7-8 combines with J gene TRBJ2-2, with unresolved D. Germline V gives CDR1 SGHVS, CDR2 FQNEAQ. The CDR3 runs to 14 residues. Deletions cut 3 bases from V and 1 base from J, with 6 bases between. The CDR3 sequence: CASSLSGNTGELFF. The CDR3 region has the DNA TGTGCCAGCAGCTTGTCGGGGAACACCGGGGAGCTGTTTTTT.

The rearrangement uses TRBV7-2 and TRBJ2-1; TRBD2 matches at 14 bases. J gave up 9 bases and V 3 bases, and 7 bases lay outside the gene matches. Germline V CDR1 and CDR2: SGHTA, FQGNSA. This CDR3 has 16 amino acids. CDR3 region: CASSFLGLAGAGEQFF. The CDR3 DNA reads TGTGCCAGCAGCTTCTTGGGACTAGCGGGAGCGGGTGAGCAGTTCTTC.

The J gene is TRBJ2-5, the V gene TRBV5-1, with 8 positions matching TRBD1. The V gene's germline CDR1 is SGHRS and CDR2 YFSETQ. The CDR3 sequence is 15 residues long. The J segment lost 5 bases and the V segment lost 4 bases, leaving 10 bases of the junction unmatched. The CDR3 DNA is TGCGCCAGCAGCGACCCACAGGGGGTGGTCGAGACCCAGTACTTC. Translated, it gives CASSDPQGVVETQYF.

The gene calls are TRBV6-8 and TRBJ2-4; 8 positions match TRBD2. V was clipped by 6 bases and J by 2 bases; unmatched bases: 12. CDR1 is MNHGY and CDR2 is SAAAGT in the germline V gene. This CDR3 has 17 amino acids. The CDR3 DNA follows: TGTGCCAGCAGCAAACCCCGGGGGGGCCGGTCCAAAAACATTCAGTACTTC. Its translation is CASSKPRGGRSKNIQYF.

The chain uses TRBV28 and TRBJ1-4; D not certain. The V and J ends lost 10 bases and 4 bases respectively, with 10 bases between them. This CDR3 contains 12 residues. CDR1 is MDHEN, CDR2 SYDVKM, per germline. The CDR3 DNA reads as TGTGCCATCAAGCCCCTTAATGAAAAACTGTTTTTT. This sequence encodes CAIKPLNEKLFF.

The chain employs TRBV5-4 and TRBJ2-3; D is perhaps TRBD1 (6 bases). This CDR3 is built from 16 residues. Trimming cost V 4 bases and J 3 bases, with 18 bases left between them. The germline V gene encodes CDR1 SGHNT and CDR2 YYREEE (reference sequence). The CDR3 sequence is CASSLRGGSGTDTQYF. In DNA form, the CDR3 reads TGTGCCAGCAGCCTCCGAGGGGGATCGGGGACAGATACGCAGTATTTT.

V and J are TRBV29-1 and TRBJ1-5; possibly TRBD1 for D (5 bases). Trimming shortened V by 3 bases and J by 4 bases, and 10 bases separated the two germline ends. Germline V lookup: CDR1 SQVTM, CDR2 ANQGSEA. The CDR3 is made up of 13 amino acids. This CDR3 reads CSVDAGPNQPQHF. The CDR3 region has the DNA TGCAGCGTTGATGCAGGGCCGAATCAGCCCCAGCATTTT.

The chain links TRBV7-9 to TRBJ1-4; 7 nucleotides agree with TRBD1. CDR1 is SEHNR and CDR2 is FQNEAQ in the germline V gene (reference sequence). V trimming: 5 bases; J trimming: 5 bases; junction bases outside the gene matches: 8. The CDR3 loop spans 15 amino acids. The DNA of the CDR3 is TGTGCCAGCAGCCAGGGGCAGGGACAGAATGAAAAACTGTTTTTT. Its translation: CASSQGQGQNEKLFF.

This chain links TRBV10-1 with TRBJ2-5; 13 nucleotides match TRBD2. Germline lookup yields CDR1 WNHNN and CDR2 SYGVQD (reference sequence). Germline trimming cut 5 bases from V and 1 base from J; bases unmatched to any gene: 7. This CDR3 comprises 17 residues. CDR3 region: CASSNRTSGRGQETQYF. Here the CDR3 DNA reads TGCGCCAGCAGTAACCGGACTAGCGGGAGAGGCCAAGAGACCCAGTACTTC.

V is TRBV5-1 and J is TRBJ2-7; D might be TRBD1 (5 bases). The V and J ends lost 0 bases and 9 bases respectively, with 19 bases between them. Per germline, CDR1 SGHRS and CDR2 YFSETQ. The CDR3 spans 15 residues. As DNA, the CDR3 is TGCGCCAGCAGCTTGGAAGGGGCCCTCACCTCGGGGCAGTACTTC. Protein product: CASSLEGALTSGQYF.

This clone has a handful of counts. The chain employs TRBV13 and TRBJ1-3, with a tentative D call TRBD1 (5 bases). V was pared by 3 bases and J by 0 bases, with 9 bases between. Germline values: CDR1 PRHDT, CDR2 FYEKMQ (reference sequence). This CDR3 has 15 residues. Here the CDR3 reads CASSFPTVSGNTIYF. CDR3 DNA sequence: TGTGCCAGCAGCTTCCCGACAGTCTCTGGAAACACCATATATTTT. The whole variable domain, remainder taken from reference TRBV13 and TRBJ1-3, is AAGVIQSPRHLIKEKRETATLKCYPIPRHDTVYWYQQGPGQDPQFLISFYEKMQSDKGSIPDRFSAQQFSDYHSELNMSSLELGDSALYFCASSFPTVSGNTIYFGEGSWLTVV.

This chain connects TRBV6-6 to TRBJ1-2; 9 nucleotides agree with TRBD1. Germline-derived CDR1 and CDR2 are MNHNY and SVGAGI (reference sequence). The CDR3 has 13 amino acids. Unmatched junction bases numbered 3, after V lost 4 bases and J lost 6 bases. CDR3 protein: CASSFRQGDGYTF. DNA of the CDR3: TGTGCCAGCAGTTTTCGACAGGGGGATGGCTACACCTTC.

This chain uses TRBV28 with TRBJ2-5; D is perhaps TRBD1 (6 bases). Trimming cost V 4 bases and J 7 bases, with 16 bases left between them. CDR1 and CDR2 from the germline V gene are MDHEN and SYDVKM. The length of the CDR3 is 14 residues. The DNA for the CDR3 is TGTGCCAGCAGTTCCCCCAGGGGCCTGCTGACCCAGTACTTC. This encodes CASSSPRGLLTQYF.

The sample holds a few counts of this clone. The genes are TRBV28 and TRBJ2-7; 10 bases are a match to TRBD2. With 7 bases clipped from V and 1 base from J, the junction kept 7 bases outside the gene matches. The germline CDR1 and CDR2 sequences are MDHEN and SYDVKM. The CDR3 contains 15 residues. CDR3 sequence (DNA): TGTGCCAGCACCCAGGGACTAGCGAGTTCCTACGAGCAGTACTTC. The encoded protein is CASTQGLASSYEQYF.

This clone was seen only a few times. The genes are TRBV9 and TRBJ1-2, with 10 bases lining up with TRBD1. The length of the CDR3 is 20 residues. Germline V lookup: CDR1 SGDLS, CDR2 YYNGEE. The ends lost 4 bases at V and 4 bases at J; junction bases unmatched: 22. DNA of the CDR3: TGTGCCAGCAGCACCCGACCAACCGGGACAGGGGCGATTTCGGGCTATGGCTACACCTTC. As protein: CASSTRPTGTGAISGYGYTF.

The chain is built from TRBV27 and TRBJ1-5; D perhaps matches TRBD1 (6 bases). Germline CDR1 reads MNHEY; CDR2 reads SMNVEV (reference sequence). Trimming took off 5 bases at V and 1 base at J, with 9 bases between the two ends. The CDR3 is made up of 14 amino acids. The CDR3 loop reads CASSPQGSNQPQHF. In DNA form, the CDR3 reads TGTGCCAGCAGTCCTCAGGGGAGCAATCAGCCCCAGCATTTT.

The rearrangement links TRBV19 to TRBJ2-7, with 9 bases fitting TRBD1. The CDR3 spans 14 residues. CDR1 and CDR2 from the germline V gene are LNHDA and SQIVND (reference sequence). Trimming took 6 bases from V and 6 from J; bases not matched to a gene: 9. This chain's CDR3 is CASSRGTGRGEQYF. Written as DNA, the CDR3 is TGTGCCAGTAGCCGCGGGACAGGGAGAGGCGAGCAGTACTTC.

A single count supports this clone. This chain joins TRBV10-1 and TRBJ2-7; D not resolved. CDR3 size: 13 residues. CDR1 WNHNN and CDR2 SYGVQD come from the germline V gene (reference sequence). Deletions cut 4 bases from V and 5 bases from J, with 12 bases between. CDR3 nucleotides: TGCGCCAGCAGTGTGGGCCCTTTGGACGAGCAGTACTTC. Residues: CASSVGPLDEQYF.

The rearrangement joins TRBV28 to TRBJ1-5, with 7 positions matching TRBD1. This CDR3 region has 14 residues. J gave up 3 bases and V 7 bases, and 6 bases lay outside the gene matches. The germline CDR1 and CDR2 sequences are MDHEN and SYDVKM. The CDR3 DNA sequence: TGTGCCAGCATCCGGGACAGCAACAATCAGCCCCAGCATTTT. Protein product: CASIRDSNNQPQHF.